Presented here are 5 T cell receptor beta chains from one specimen sequenced in a study of shared clonotypes between healthy human individuals. Measured with immunoSEQ multiplex PCR; TCRdb has only the in-frame clones, and not every one. Counted here are some 530,000 clones, over 70% occurring once; the ten biggest clones make up roughly an eighth. The sequencing sample was made of PBMCs. The receptors derive from a woman in her 40s in good health. Some clones in this sample may be carry-over from other donors' samples.

The V call is TRBV5-3, the J call TRBJ1-1; D is uncertain. TRBV5-3 is designated an ORF whose function remains uncertain. Trimming removed 2 bases at V and 0 bases at J, with 17 bases between. This CDR3 is built from 17 residues. The chain's CDR3 is CARSFGVFAQMNTEAFF. In DNA form, the CDR3 reads TGTGCCAGAAGCTTCGGCGTATTCGCACAAATGAACACTGAAGCTTTCTTT.

The genes are TRBV7-9 and TRBJ2-6; 7 nucleotides line up with TRBD1. Losses at the gene ends were 5 bases for V and 0 bases for J; bases not matched to a gene: 13. From germline, CDR1 is SEHNR and CDR2 FQNEAQ (reference sequence). CDR3 size: 19 residues. The CDR3 is CASSQRQGKTTSGANVLTF. CDR3 nucleotides: TGTGCCAGCAGCCAACGACAGGGAAAGACCACCTCTGGGGCCAACGTCCTGACTTTC.

The chain carries TRBV27 and TRBJ2-7; D is possibly TRBD1 (6 bases). CDR1 and CDR2 from the germline V gene are MNHEY and SMNVEV (reference sequence). Trimming removed 6 bases from V and 3 bases from J, with 21 bases in between. The CDR3 length is 16 residues. The CDR3 reads CASRERTDGTIYEQYF. In DNA form, the CDR3 reads TGTGCCAGCAGGGAGCGGACAGATGGAACGATCTACGAGCAGTACTTC.

This chain uses TRBV7-2 with TRBJ1-3; unclear D gene. Per the germline V gene, CDR1 is SGHTA and CDR2 is FQGNSA. With 5 bases removed from V and 1 base from J, the gap between germline ends came to 12 bases. This CDR3 is 15 amino acids long. The chain's CDR3 is CASSNVGSSGNTIYF. DNA for the CDR3: TGTGCCAGCAGCAACGTGGGTTCGTCTGGAAACACCATATATTTT.

Only one count was recorded for this clone. Only one base separates this from a far larger clonotype, so it likely reflects a read error. V is TRBV27 and J is TRBJ1-4; D is ambiguous. V lost 6 bases and J 0 bases, leaving 8 bases between the germline ends. From germline, CDR1 is MNHEY and CDR2 SMNVEV (reference sequence). The CDR3 runs 14 residues. CDR3 region: CASRLTTTNEKLFF. DNA of the CDR3: TGTGCCAGCAGACTGACCACAACTAATGAAAAACTGTTTTTT.